The 3 T cell receptor beta chains below come from one sample, sequenced in a study of blood T cell repertoires in COVID-19. Assay used: immunoSEQ multiplex PCR; TCRdb lists only in-frame clones, some missing. The sample lists about 83,000 clones, approximately 86% occurring once. The sample taken for sequencing was peripheral blood. Receptor source: a man older than 75 with active or convalescent COVID-19.

This sequence joins TRBV12-5 and TRBJ1-2; possible D gene TRBD1, 5 bases. This CDR3 has 13 residues. Germline CDR1 is LGHNT and CDR2 is FRNRAP. Trimming took off 1 base at V and 2 bases at J, with 5 bases between the two ends. In nucleotides, the CDR3 is TGTGCTAGTGGTTTGGGACAGAACTATGGCTACACCTTC. Translating gives CASGLGQNYGYTF.

V usage is TRBV7-3 and J usage is TRBJ2-1; TRBD2 aligns across 7 bases. V lost 1 base and J lost 7; bases outside the gene matches: 7. Germline V gene sequence: CDR1 SGHTA, CDR2 FQGTGA. CDR3 length: 15 residues. The CDR3 loop is CASSLIAGLMNEQFF. CDR3 DNA sequence: TGTGCCAGCAGCTTAATAGCGGGCCTTATGAATGAGCAGTTCTTC.

J is TRBJ2-3 and V is TRBV7-3, with 10 bases fitting TRBD2. The trim removed 6 bases at V and 5 bases at J, leaving 5 bases unmatched. The V gene's germline CDR1 is SGHTA and CDR2 FQGTGA. This CDR3 is 14 amino acids long. DNA of the CDR3: TGTGCCAGCAGTCGACTAGCGGGCCAAGATACGCAGTATTTT. This encodes CASSRLAGQDTQYF.